This is a list of T cell receptor beta chains from one sample in a study of T cells in Graves' hyperthyroidism and ophthalmopathy. TCRdb reprocessed the multiplex PCR reads with MiXCR, giving one entry per CDR3 protein. The data hold some 620,000 distinct CDR3 sequences, with 15% to 20% observed a single time. Sequenced input: blood. Receptors originate from a woman in her 30s with Graves' hyperthyroidism. Each CDR3 is given with its conserved first and last residue.

>TRBJ2-5|15|TRBV12-3/TRBV12-4
CASSPLGRLGETQYF
>TRBJ2-5|15|TRBV20-1
CSARDPGQGFETQYF
>TRBJ2-5|13|TRBV4-2
CASSQGTAETQYF
>TRBJ1-1|16|TRBV4-1
CASSQDDMGFRTEAFF
>TRBJ2-1|14|TRBV4-2
CASSQVKAEDEQFF
>TRBJ2-1|14|TRBV11-2
CASSFSSKDGEQFF
>TRBJ2-2|18|TRBV7-2
CASSLNGPGLAYTGELFF
>TRBJ1-2|12|TRBV6-2/TRBV6-3
CASSSASSGYTF
>TRBJ1-1|11|TRBV28
CATNRNTEAFF
>TRBJ2-1|15|TRBV24-1
CATSGRQGAGNEQFF
>TRBJ2-6|14|TRBV7-8
CASIRDSGANVLTF
>TRBJ2-6|20|TRBV27
CASSLSNWASGISGANVLTF
>TRBJ2-7|18|TRBV7-2
CASSNRPGLAFRPYEQYF
>TRBJ2-3|13|TRBV7-2
CASSPAMVDTQYF
>TRBJ1-5|13|TRBV6-1
CASNIRGNQPQHF
>TRBJ2-3|16|TRBV18
CASSHSLAGTTDTQYF
>TRBJ1-1|16|TRBV5-6
CASSLAGTGQSTEAFF
>TRBJ2-2|17|TRBV25-1
CASSKRGGWLKTGELFF
>TRBJ2-1|19|TRBV5-4
CASSLLGSYATGGYNEQFF
>TRBJ2-3|16|TRBV18
CASSPTGLARVDTQYF
>TRBJ1-1|14|TRBV20-1
CSAKQWSGYTEAFF
>TRBJ2-3|13|TRBV28
CASSTSGRDTQYF
>TRBJ2-5|14|TRBV7-9
CASSPSGGLETQYF
>TRBJ1-2|13|TRBV29-1
CSIAKGTGEGYTF
>TRBJ2-1|13|TRBV19
CASGIRGYNEQFF
>TRBJ2-1|16|TRBV7-6
CASTQTSGSLYNEQFF
>TRBJ2-7|13|TRBV6-1
CASSADVLYEQYF
>TRBJ2-1|15|TRBV4-2
CASSQGGVLDNEQFF
>TRBJ2-2|15|TRBV3-1
CASSQDPGGPGELFF
>TRBJ2-4|13|TRBV13
CASSLGDQNIQYF
>TRBJ2-3|14|TRBV7-9
CASSLAGKADTQYF
>TRBJ2-2|15|TRBV7-8
CASSQTSGNTGELFF
>TRBJ2-7|14|TRBV5-1
CASTTGVSSYEQYF
>TRBJ2-1|15|TRBV12-3/TRBV12-4
CASSQTGDSLQEQFF
>TRBJ2-2|15|TRBV5-1
CASRTGTSETGELFF
>TRBJ2-7|18|TRBV12-3/TRBV12-4
CASSLNGGWGEGSYEQYF
>TRBJ2-1|14|TRBV11-3
CASSPGGHPNEQFF
>TRBJ2-7|18|TRBV20-1
CSALPILEREGPLYEQYF
>TRBJ2-1|15|TRBV20-1
CSASGPTSSFNEQFF
>TRBJ2-2|17|TRBV11-2
CASSLDPGRRITRELFF
>TRBJ2-1|15|TRBV13
CASRPGAGPYNEQFF
>TRBJ1-1|14|TRBV29-1
CSVEGADLNTEAFF
>TRBJ1-1|12|TRBV2
CASGKQGFEAFF
>TRBJ2-1|12|TRBV20-1
CSARDRNNEQFF
>TRBJ1-5|17|TRBV7-9
CASSLVQGTVGSQPQHF
>TRBJ1-1|12|TRBV29-1
CSVLDENTEAFF
>TRBJ2-2|15|TRBV20-1
CSANRDRGVTGELFF
>TRBJ1-5|15|TRBV19
CASSMSGGLNQPQHF
>TRBJ2-4|14|TRBV3-2
CASNARGAKNIQYF
>TRBJ2-1|15|TRBV9
CASSVDRGPYNEQFF
>TRBJ2-1|15|TRBV11-3
CASSFSGGSYNEQFF
>TRBJ2-7|12|TRBV13
CASSLGSVEQYF
>TRBJ1-1|13|TRBV6-1
CASKPRIDTEAFF